Following are 8 T cell receptor beta chains from one sample sequenced in a study of cytomegalovirus exposure and HLA in healthy donors. This table comes from immunoSEQ multiplex PCR, and its TCRdb copy is limited to in-frame clones, with some not included. The data contain approximately 57,000 clones, just over 90% of them singletons. The sample taken for sequencing was PBMCs. These receptors were obtained from a woman younger than 35 in good health and CMV-seronegative.

The chain uses TRBV14 and TRBJ1-3; 9 bases are shared with TRBD1. Germline CDR1 reads SGHDN; CDR2 reads FVKESK. V dropped 8 bases and J dropped 2; count of bases not matched to a gene: 13. CDR3 length equals 17 residues. CDR3 nucleotides: TGTGCCAGCGGGCCGGGACAGGGCGTATGGCCTGGAAACACCATATATTTT. This encodes CASGPGQGVWPGNTIYF. The full variable domain, with the rest looked up from reference TRBV14 and TRBJ1-3, is EAGVTQFPSHSVIEKGQTVTLRCDPISGHDNLYWYRRVMGKEIKFLLHFVKESKQDESGMPNNRFLAERTGGTYSTLKVQPAELEDSGVYFCASGPGQGVWPGNTIYFGEGSWLTVV.

The chain is built from TRBV6-1 and TRBJ2-5; D is perhaps TRBD1 (5 bases). CDR1 and CDR2 from the germline V gene are MNHNS and SASEGT. V was shortened by 6 bases and J by 2 bases, with 13 bases between the two germline ends. This CDR3 has 14 amino acids. CDR3 sequence reads: CASRVQEWQETQYF. The CDR3 DNA follows: TGTGCCAGCAGAGTACAGGAATGGCAAGAGACCCAGTACTTC.

This rearrangement joins TRBV5-1 to TRBJ2-1; D is perhaps TRBD1 (6 bases). Deletions cut 4 bases from V and 9 bases from J, with 8 bases between. The CDR3 runs 11 residues. Germline assignment: CDR1 SGHRS and CDR2 YFSETQ. CDR3 nucleotide sequence: TGCGCCAGCAGCGCCAGGGGTGAGCAGTTCTTC. It is translated as CASSARGEQFF.

This rearrangement joins TRBV27 to TRBJ2-3, with TRBD2 matching 9 bases. Germline V gene lookup returns CDR1 MNHEY and CDR2 SMNVEV (reference sequence). The ends lost 7 bases at V and 1 base at J; junction bases unmatched: 9. This CDR3 has 16 residues. CDR3 in DNA: TGTGCCAGCAAAGTGAGCGGGGGGCTGGGCACAGATACGCAGTATTTT. This sequence encodes CASKVSGGLGTDTQYF.

CDR3 DNA: TGTGCCAGCGCTCAGGGCACTGGGGAGACCCAGTACTTC. This gives the protein CASAQGTGETQYF. The rearrangement joins TRBV2 to TRBJ2-5; tentative D call: TRBD1 (5 bases). V was trimmed by 8 bases and J by 5 bases, leaving 15 bases between them. CDR1 and CDR2 from the germline V gene are SNHLY and FYNNEI. There are 13 residues in the CDR3.

V and J are TRBV2 and TRBJ2-1; the D gene is possibly TRBD1 (6 bases). Per germline, CDR1 SNHLY and CDR2 FYNNEI. The V end lost 9 bases, the J end lost 15 bases, and 18 bases lay between the germline ends. The CDR3 runs to 11 residues. The CDR3 loop reads CASGTGTRVFF. CDR3 sequence (DNA): TGTGCCAGTGGGACCGGGACACGAGTGTTCTTC.

This chain uses TRBV6-5 with TRBJ1-2, with 9 bases that match TRBD1. Trimming cost V 2 bases and J 4 bases; bases outside gene matches: 8. CDR1 and CDR2 (germline): MNHEY, SVGAGI. The CDR3 consists of 16 residues. The CDR3 nucleotides read TGTGCCAGCAGTTACGCCGGGACAGGGACGATCTATGGCTACACCTTC. Translated, it gives CASSYAGTGTIYGYTF.

This clone was found once. V gene TRBV27 combines with J gene TRBJ2-1; the match to TRBD1 covers 9 bases. The V and J ends lost 0 bases and 7 bases, in that order; junction bases with no gene match: 4. CDR3 length equals 15 residues. CDR1 is MNHEY, CDR2 SMNVEV, per germline (reference sequence). Written as DNA, the CDR3 is TGTGCCAGCAGTTTATCAGGGACAGGGACTAATGAGCAGTTCTTC. Translating gives CASSLSGTGTNEQFF.